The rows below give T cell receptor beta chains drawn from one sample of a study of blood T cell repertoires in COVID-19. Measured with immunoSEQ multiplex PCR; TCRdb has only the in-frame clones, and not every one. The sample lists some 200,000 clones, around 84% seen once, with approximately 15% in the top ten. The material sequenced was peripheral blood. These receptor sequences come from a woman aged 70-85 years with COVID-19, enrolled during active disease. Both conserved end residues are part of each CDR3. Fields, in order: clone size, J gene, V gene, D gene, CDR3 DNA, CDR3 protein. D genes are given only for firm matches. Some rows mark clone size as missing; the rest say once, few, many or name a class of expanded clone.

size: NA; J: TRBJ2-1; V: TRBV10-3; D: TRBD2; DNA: TGTGCCATCAGTGGGGGGCTAGCGGGGGTCAATGAGCAGTTCTTC; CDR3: CAISGGLAGVNEQFF
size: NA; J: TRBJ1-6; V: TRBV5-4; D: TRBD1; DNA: TGTGCCAGCAGCCCAGGGACAGGGGAATTTTCACCCCTCCACTTT; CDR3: CASSPGTGEFSPLHF
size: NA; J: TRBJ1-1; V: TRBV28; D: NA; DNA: TGTGCCAGCAGTTTTTGGGCGGGCGGAGCTTTCTTT; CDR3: CASSFWAGGAFF
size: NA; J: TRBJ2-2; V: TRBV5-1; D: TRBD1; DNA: TGCGCCAGCAGCGCAATGACAGGGGACACCGGGGAGCTGTTTTTT; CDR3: CASSAMTGDTGELFF
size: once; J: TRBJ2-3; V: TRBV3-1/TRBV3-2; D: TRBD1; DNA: TGTGCCAGCAGCCGGCGTCAGGGGGCAGATACGCAGTATTTT; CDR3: CASSRRQGADTQYF
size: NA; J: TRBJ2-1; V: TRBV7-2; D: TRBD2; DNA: TGTGCCAGCAGCCTGGCCGGGACTAACTACAATGAGCAGTTCTTC; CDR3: CASSLAGTNYNEQFF
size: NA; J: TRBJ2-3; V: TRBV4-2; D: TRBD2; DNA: TGTGCCAGCAGCCCGGAGGGAGCGGGGCACACAGATACGCAGTATTTT; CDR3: CASSPEGAGHTDTQYF
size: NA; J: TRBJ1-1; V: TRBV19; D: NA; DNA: TGTGCCATTGGGGCGACTGAAGCTTTCTTT; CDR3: CAIGATEAFF
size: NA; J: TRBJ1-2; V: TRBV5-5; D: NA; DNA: TGTGCCAGCACCTCAAATGTAAATAGTAACTATGGCTACACCTTC; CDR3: CASTSNVNSNYGYTF
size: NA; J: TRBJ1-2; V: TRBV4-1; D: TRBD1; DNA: TGCGCCAGCAGCCAAGACGGACAGGGTGGCACCTTC; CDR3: CASSQDGQGGTF
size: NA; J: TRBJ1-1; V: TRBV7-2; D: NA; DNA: TGTGCCAGCAGCCCTCTAGACAGAGTGAACACTGAAGCTTTCTTT; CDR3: CASSPLDRVNTEAFF
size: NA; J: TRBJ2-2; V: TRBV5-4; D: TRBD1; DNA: TGTGCCAGCAGCCGGGGACAGGGGGCCTCGAGCACCGGGGAGCTGTTTTTT; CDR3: CASSRGQGASSTGELFF
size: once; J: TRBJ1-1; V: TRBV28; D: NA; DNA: TGTGCCAGCAGTGTTTACCGGGAAGCTTTCTTT; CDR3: CASSVYREAFF
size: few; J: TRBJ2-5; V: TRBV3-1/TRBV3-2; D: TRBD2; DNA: TGTGCCAGCAGCCAAGAAACGAGCCGGGGGGAGAAGACCCAGTACTTC; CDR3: CASSQETSRGEKTQYF
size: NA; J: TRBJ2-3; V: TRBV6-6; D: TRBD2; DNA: TGTGCCAGCAGTTCTGGGACTAGCTCTACGCAGTATTTT; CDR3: CASSSGTSSTQYF
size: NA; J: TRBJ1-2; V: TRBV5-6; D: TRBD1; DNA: TGTGCCAGCAGCTGGACAGGGGGGGTTGGCTACACCTTC; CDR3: CASSWTGGVGYTF
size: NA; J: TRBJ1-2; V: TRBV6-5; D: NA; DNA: TGTGCCAGCAACCGAGGGACACTGAACTATGGCTACACCTTC; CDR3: CASNRGTLNYGYTF
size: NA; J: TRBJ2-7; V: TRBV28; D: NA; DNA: TGTGCCAGCACGGGAGGGGGCAAAGCCTACGAGCAGTACTTC; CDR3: CASTGGGKAYEQYF
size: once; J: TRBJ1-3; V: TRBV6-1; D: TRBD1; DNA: TGTGCCAGCAGTGAACTGACAGGGGATGGAAACACCATATATTTT; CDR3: CASSELTGDGNTIYF
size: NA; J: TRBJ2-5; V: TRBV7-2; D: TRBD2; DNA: TGTGCCAGCAGCAAGGGACTAGCGGGAGGAACTAAGACCCAGTACTTC; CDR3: CASSKGLAGGTKTQYF
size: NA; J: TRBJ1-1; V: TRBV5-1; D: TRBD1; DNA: TGCGCCAGCAGCCAGGTAACGGGACAGGGTAAGGAAGCTTTCTTT; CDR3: CASSQVTGQGKEAFF
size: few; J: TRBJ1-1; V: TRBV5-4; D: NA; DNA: TGTGCCAGCAGCCCCGACACCCGGAACACTGAAGCTTTCTTT; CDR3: CASSPDTRNTEAFF
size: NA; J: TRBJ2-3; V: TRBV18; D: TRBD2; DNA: TGTGCCAGCTCACCACCACGGGGGGGTCGCGCAGATACGCAGTATTTT; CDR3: CASSPPRGGRADTQYF
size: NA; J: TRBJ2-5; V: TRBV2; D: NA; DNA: TGTGCCAGCAGTGTGGGCCAGTTGGAATACTTC; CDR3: CASSVGQLEYF
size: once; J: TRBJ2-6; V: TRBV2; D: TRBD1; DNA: TGTGCCAGCGGCTCGCGGACAGGGGTCACTGGGGCCAACGTCCTGACTTTC; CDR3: CASGSRTGVTGANVLTF
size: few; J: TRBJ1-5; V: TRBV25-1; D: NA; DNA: TGTGCCAGCTGCGTGGGTAGCGGGGGGCCCCAGCATTTT; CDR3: CASCVGSGGPQHF
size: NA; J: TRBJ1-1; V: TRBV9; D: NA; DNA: TGTGCCAGCATCCCTGTCTTGTCCAACACTGAAGCTTTCTTT; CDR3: CASIPVLSNTEAFF
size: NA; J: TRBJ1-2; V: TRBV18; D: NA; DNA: TGTGCCAGCTCACCAGGGCCCGCGCAGCAGGCAGGTGGCTACACCTTC; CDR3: CASSPGPAQQAGGYTF
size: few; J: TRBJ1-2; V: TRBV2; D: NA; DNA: TGTGCCAGCAGTCCCGTCCGGGACTATGGCTACACCTTC; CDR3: CASSPVRDYGYTF
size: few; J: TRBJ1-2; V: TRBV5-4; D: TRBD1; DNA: TGTGCCAGCAGCTTTGGGGACAGGGCCCATGGCTACACCTTC; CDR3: CASSFGDRAHGYTF
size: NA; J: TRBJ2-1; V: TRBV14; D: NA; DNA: TGTGCCAGCAGCCCGACCGGACAGTTCTACAATGAGCAGTTCTTC; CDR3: CASSPTGQFYNEQFF
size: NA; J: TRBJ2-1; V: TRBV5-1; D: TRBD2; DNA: TGCGCCAGCAGCTTGGTAACTAGCGGGGCCTACAATGAGCAGTTCTTC; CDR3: CASSLVTSGAYNEQFF
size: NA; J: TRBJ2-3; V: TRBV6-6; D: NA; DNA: TGTGCCAGCAGTTACTCGTCACAGACCTGGGTTGATACGCAGTATTTT; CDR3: CASSYSSQTWVDTQYF
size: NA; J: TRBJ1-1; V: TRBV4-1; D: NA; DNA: TGCGCCAGCAGCCAAGAGATCCGAGCGAACACTGAAGCTTTCTTT; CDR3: CASSQEIRANTEAFF
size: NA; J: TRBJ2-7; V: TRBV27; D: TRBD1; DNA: TGTGCCAGCAGCCGCGGACAGGGGGCAGGGGAGCAGTACTTC; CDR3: CASSRGQGAGEQYF
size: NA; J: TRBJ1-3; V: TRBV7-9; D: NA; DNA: TGTGCCAGCAGCTTAGGGCAGGGCTCTGGAAACACCATATATTTT; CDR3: CASSLGQGSGNTIYF